One T cell receptor beta chain is described in this entry. This entry comes from a study of human T cells and chemical hapten exposure. TCRdb re-called the RACE reads through MiXCR, storing one row per CDR3 protein. The sample shows roughly 380,000 distinct CDR3 sequences, 4% to 6% of them seen only once. Time point reported: pre-sensitization, week 0. Sample treatment: therapeutic diphenylcyclopropenone sensitization with weekly scalp DPC. Sequences were derived from whole blood, sampled in connection with sensitization to the hapten diphenylcyclopropenone (DPC). The TCR sequence derives from a woman between 45 and 65 years old with alopecia areata. Some clones in this sample may be carry-over from other donors' samples.

The CDR3 region has the DNA TGCGCCAGCACCGGGACAGGGTACTACTACAATGAGCAGTTCTTC. It is translated as CASTGTGYYYNEQFF. The rearrangement links TRBV5-1 to TRBJ2-1, with 9 nucleotides matching TRBD1. Germline V gene lookup returns CDR1 SGHRS and CDR2 YFSETQ. CDR3 length: 15 residues. Unmatched junction bases numbered 7, after V lost 6 bases and J lost 3 bases.